The next 21 T cell receptor beta chains were all read from a single sample in a study of beta chain features in type 1 diabetes. The whole isolated RNA underwent reverse transcription, so sequencing captured expressed TCRB transcripts. The repertoire was sequenced with immunoSEQ multiplex PCR; TCRdb's copy has only in-frame clones and lacks some. The sample consists of 350,000 to 400,000 clones, roughly 16% of them appearing once. What was sequenced was naive CD4+ T cells from blood. These receptors came from a woman aged 18-35 years in good health.

This clone came up a few times. V and J are TRBV7-9 and TRBJ1-1, with D perhaps TRBD1 (6 bases). Looked up from germline, CDR1 is SEHNR and CDR2 is FQNEAQ (reference sequence). This CDR3 comprises 13 residues. Trimming shortened V by 5 bases and J by 4 bases, and 11 bases separated the two germline ends. CDR3: CASSPIGGTEAFF. Written as DNA, the CDR3 is TGTGCCAGCAGCCCTATAGGGGGCACTGAAGCTTTCTTT.

V usage is TRBV4-1 and J usage is TRBJ2-4; D not resolved. Germline V gene data show CDR1 as MGHRA and CDR2 as YSYEKL. Trimming shortened V by 0 bases and J by 0 bases, and 12 bases separated the two germline ends. This CDR3 region has 17 residues. CDR3 sequence reads: CASSQDLSELAKNIQYF. CDR3 in DNA: TGCGCCAGCAGCCAAGATTTATCGGAGTTAGCCAAAAACATTCAGTACTTC.

V and J are TRBV29-1 and TRBJ2-1; maybe TRBD1 (6 bases). Germline V gene lookup returns CDR1 SQVTM and CDR2 ANQGSEA. Between the trimmed V and J ends, which lost 4 bases and 2 bases, there was a span of 12 bases. CDR3 length equals 14 residues. The CDR3 reads CSVGQGIAYNEQFF. As DNA, the CDR3 is TGCAGCGTTGGGCAGGGGATAGCCTACAATGAGCAGTTCTTC.

The chain uses TRBV5-4 and TRBJ2-5; 8 bases match TRBD2. CDR1 is SGHNT and CDR2 is YYREEE in the germline V gene (reference sequence). V trimming: 0 bases; J trimming: 3 bases; junction bases outside the gene matches: 1. This CDR3 contains 14 residues. The CDR3 here is CASSLGLAKETQYF. The DNA for the CDR3 is TGTGCCAGCAGCTTGGGACTAGCGAAAGAGACCCAGTACTTC. Combining the CDR3 with reference TRBV5-4 and TRBJ2-5 gives the whole variable domain ETGVTQSPTHLIKTRGQQVTLRCSSQSGHNTVSWYQQALGQGPQFIFQYYREEENGRGNFPPRFSGLQFPNYSSELNVNALELDDSALYLCASSLGLAKETQYFGPGTRLLVL.

This chain links TRBV25-1 with TRBJ2-7; D might be TRBD1 (6 bases). V lost 8 bases to trimming and J lost 3 bases, with 14 bases between them. The CDR3 loop spans 13 amino acids. Germline loops: CDR1 MGHDK, CDR2 SYGVNS. CDR3 residues: CASLPQGNYEQYF. The DNA for the CDR3 is TGTGCCAGCTTGCCGCAGGGGAACTACGAGCAGTACTTC.

Points on this clone: Different DNA sequences within this sample yield the same CDR3. The chain links TRBV30 to TRBJ2-1, with 12 positions matching TRBD2. The CDR3 loop spans 16 amino acids. V gave up 0 bases and J gave up 1 base; unmatched junction bases: 1. In germline, CDR1 is GTSNPN, CDR2 SVGIG (reference sequence). CDR3 in DNA: TGTGCCTGGAGTGTAGGGACTAGCGGGTCCTACAATGAGCAGTTCTTC. It yields the protein CAWSVGTSGSYNEQFF.

The table lists this clone with a few counts. The chain links TRBV19 to TRBJ2-4, with 12 bases identical to TRBD1. J gave up 1 base and V 5 bases, and 3 bases lay outside the gene matches. This CDR3 is 16 amino acids long. Looked up from germline, CDR1 is LNHDA and CDR2 is SQIVND (reference sequence). CDR3 amino acids: CASSPGQGAAKNIQYF. The CDR3 nucleotides are TGTGCCAGTAGTCCGGGACAGGGGGCCGCCAAAAACATTCAGTACTTC. Filled out from reference TRBV19 and TRBJ2-4, the complete variable domain reads DGGITQSPKYLFRKEGQNVTLSCEQNLNHDAMYWYRQDPGQGLRLIYYSQIVNDFQKGDIAEGYSVSREKKESFPLTVTSAQKNPTAFYLCASSPGQGAAKNIQYFGAGTRLSVL.

This clone occurred a few times. The chain links TRBV28 to TRBJ2-5; TRBD2 aligns across 8 bases. J was trimmed by 2 bases and V by 5 bases; bases with no gene match: 7. The CDR3 spans 15 residues. The germline V gene encodes CDR1 MDHEN and CDR2 SYDVKM. The DNA of the CDR3 is TGTGCCAGCAGTGTGTTGACTAGCGCACAAGAGACCCAGTACTTC. This gives the protein CASSVLTSAQETQYF.

This clone was seen only a few times. The chain is built from TRBV2 and TRBJ2-1, with TRBD2 matching over 9 bases. The CDR3 spans 11 residues. Germline CDR1 and CDR2: SNHLY and FYNNEI. Written as DNA, the CDR3 is TGTGTAACTAGCGGGCCGCCTGAGCAGTTCTTC. Protein: CVTSGPPEQFF. Looking up the rest from reference TRBV2 and TRBJ2-1 gives the full variable domain: EPEVTQTPSHQVTQMGQEVILRCVPISNHLYFYWYRQILGQKVEFLVSFYNNEISEKSEIFDDQFSVERPDGSNFTLKIRSTKLEDSAMYFCVTSGPPEQFFGPGTRLTVL.

V and J are TRBV29-1 and TRBJ2-4, with a tentative D call TRBD2 (5 bases). The length of the CDR3 is 12 residues. The germline V and J ends were trimmed by 6 bases and 7 bases, with 13 bases remaining between them. Germline assignment: CDR1 SQVTM and CDR2 ANQGSEA. The CDR3 reads CSVAGPYNIQYF. Written as DNA, the CDR3 is TGCAGCGTGGCGGGTCCTTACAACATTCAGTACTTC.

The CDR3 coding sequence is TGCAGCGTCCTAAGACGTCTAGGAGGACTTAGCTCCTACAATGAGCAGTTCTTC. This translates into CSVLRRLGGLSSYNEQFF. V and J are TRBV29-1 and TRBJ2-1, with D perhaps matching TRBD2 (5 bases). Per germline, CDR1 SQVTM and CDR2 ANQGSEA. The CDR3 extends over 18 amino acids. V was shortened by 6 bases and J by 0 bases, with 24 bases between the two germline ends.

This sequence joins TRBV28 and TRBJ2-2; 7 bases fit TRBD1. This CDR3 is built from 14 residues. Germline CDR1 is MDHEN and CDR2 is SYDVKM. The V and J ends lost 5 bases and 5 bases, in that order; junction bases with no gene match: 5. CDR3 region: CASSLPDRTGELFF. DNA of the CDR3: TGTGCCAGCAGTCTCCCGGACAGGACCGGGGAGCTGTTTTTT.

The J gene is TRBJ2-1, the V gene TRBV2; 7 bases match TRBD2. The junction had 6 bases not matched to a gene; V was cut back by 4 bases and J by 6 bases. Germline V gene data show CDR1 as SNHLY and CDR2 as FYNNEI. The length of the CDR3 is 14 residues. CDR3 DNA: TGTGCCAGCAGTGTCGAGCGGGAAGGCAATGAGCAGTTCTTC. This encodes CASSVEREGNEQFF.

This chain connects TRBV5-1 to TRBJ2-1; 9 bases are shared with TRBD2. The CDR3 is made up of 14 amino acids. CDR1 and CDR2 from the germline V gene are SGHRS and YFSETQ. V lost 2 bases to trimming and J lost 7 bases; unmatched junction nucleotides: 4. This CDR3 reads CASSFRGRDNEQFF. The CDR3 nucleotides are TGCGCCAGCAGCTTTCGCGGGAGGGATAATGAGCAGTTCTTC.

This clone has just a few counts. The rearrangement uses TRBV27 and TRBJ2-1, with D maybe TRBD2 (6 bases). Germline V gives CDR1 MNHEY, CDR2 SMNVEV (reference sequence). Trimming took 4 bases from V and 6 from J, leaving 10 bases between them. The CDR3 runs to 13 residues. DNA for the CDR3: TGTGCCAGCAGTTATGCGGGAATCAATGAGCAGTTCTTC. Translation gives CASSYAGINEQFF.

The CDR3, as DNA: TGTGCCAGCAGCCCCGGGAGGCACACTGAAGCTTTCTTT. Translation gives CASSPGRHTEAFF. The chain is built from TRBV4-2 and TRBJ1-1; D remains unclear. Trimming cost V 4 bases and J 3 bases, with 9 bases left between them. From germline, CDR1 is LGHNA and CDR2 YNFKEQ. This CDR3 contains 13 residues.

In this sample, this clone turned up a few times. Distinct nucleotide sequences in the sample also encode this CDR3. The V call is TRBV5-4, the J call TRBJ2-5; tentatively, D is TRBD2 (6 bases). The CDR3 loop spans 14 amino acids. Germline V gene sequence: CDR1 SGHNT, CDR2 YYREEE (reference sequence). V lost 0 bases, J lost 2 bases, and 8 bases lay in between. CDR3 residues: CASSLARGQETQYF. The CDR3 DNA reads as TGTGCCAGCAGCTTGGCGCGGGGTCAAGAGACCCAGTACTTC.

CDR3 nucleotides: TGCAGCGTTGTGGGGGACAGGAACACTGAAGCTTTCTTT. Protein product: CSVVGDRNTEAFF. The chain is built from TRBV29-1 and TRBJ1-1; TRBD1 aligns across 7 bases. Trimming removed 4 bases from V and 1 base from J; junction bases left unmatched: 3. Germline V gene lookup returns CDR1 SQVTM and CDR2 ANQGSEA. This CDR3 comprises 13 residues.

The V and J genes are TRBV29-1 and TRBJ1-2; weak D call: TRBD1 (5 bases). The germline V and J ends were trimmed by 4 bases and 4 bases, with 16 bases remaining between them. This CDR3 region has 14 residues. Germline CDR1 is SQVTM and CDR2 is ANQGSEA. DNA of the CDR3: TGCAGCGTTGTCCTGAGGGCGGGGGGCTATGGCTACACCTTC. This gives the protein CSVVLRAGGYGYTF.

This clone was seen only a few times. The V and J genes are TRBV29-1 and TRBJ1-2, with D unclear. The CDR3 runs 11 residues. V shed 4 bases and J shed 8 bases, with 11 bases lying between them. Germline CDR1 and CDR2: SQVTM and ANQGSEA. CDR3 bases: TGCAGCGTTGCGTTCGGCGGCGGCTACACCTTC. Amino acids: CSVAFGGGYTF.

The gene calls are TRBV6-5 and TRBJ2-2; the D gene is possibly TRBD2 (5 bases). V gave up 0 bases and J gave up 1 base, with 6 bases separating them. Germline-derived CDR1 and CDR2 are MNHEY and SVGAGI. The length of the CDR3 is 15 residues. CDR3 loop: CASSYSGRNTGELFF. The CDR3 DNA reads as TGTGCCAGCAGTTACTCGGGGAGGAACACCGGGGAGCTGTTTTTT.